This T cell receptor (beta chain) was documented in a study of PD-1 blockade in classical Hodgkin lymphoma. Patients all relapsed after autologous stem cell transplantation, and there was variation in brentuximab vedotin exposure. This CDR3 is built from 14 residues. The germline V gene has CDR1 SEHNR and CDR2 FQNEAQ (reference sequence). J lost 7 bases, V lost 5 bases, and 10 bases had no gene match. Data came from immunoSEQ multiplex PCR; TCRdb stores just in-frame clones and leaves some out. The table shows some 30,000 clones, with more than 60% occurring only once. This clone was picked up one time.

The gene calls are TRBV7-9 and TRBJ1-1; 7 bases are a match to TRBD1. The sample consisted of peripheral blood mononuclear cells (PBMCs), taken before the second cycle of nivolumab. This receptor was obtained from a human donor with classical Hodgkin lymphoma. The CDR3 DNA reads TGTGCCAGCAGCCCGGTACGCGACAGGGTTGAAGCTTTCTTT. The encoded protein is CASSPVRDRVEAFF.